This T cell receptor (beta chain) was retrieved from a study of response to subunit inactivated influenza vaccine. TCRdb re-derived calls from the RT-PCR reads in MiXCR, one entry per CDR3 protein. The table shows roughly 500,000 distinct CDR3 sequences, with roughly 25% occurring only once. A few counts support this clonotype. These data were likewise used in another study, on T cells expressing NK-cell markers. As reported in that work: A 5'RACE template switching approach incorporating UMIs was used to make TCR beta cDNA. Among eight sequenced donors, seven carried HCMV seropositivity while one was seronegative.

The sample in question was CD4+ T cells sorted from PBMCs, obtained about 11 days after vaccination. The clonotype comes from a man in his fifties or sixties who received an inactivated influenza vaccine.

The CDR3 loop is CAVGLTGLQPQHF. CDR3 sequence (DNA): TGTGCCGTTGGTTTGACAGGGTTGCAGCCCCAGCATTTT. The rearrangement joins TRBV10-3 to TRBJ1-5; TRBD1 agrees at 7 bases. Germline V gives CDR1 ENHRY, CDR2 SYGVKD. Trimming took 11 bases from V and 7 from J; bases not matched to a gene: 11. This CDR3 region has 13 residues.